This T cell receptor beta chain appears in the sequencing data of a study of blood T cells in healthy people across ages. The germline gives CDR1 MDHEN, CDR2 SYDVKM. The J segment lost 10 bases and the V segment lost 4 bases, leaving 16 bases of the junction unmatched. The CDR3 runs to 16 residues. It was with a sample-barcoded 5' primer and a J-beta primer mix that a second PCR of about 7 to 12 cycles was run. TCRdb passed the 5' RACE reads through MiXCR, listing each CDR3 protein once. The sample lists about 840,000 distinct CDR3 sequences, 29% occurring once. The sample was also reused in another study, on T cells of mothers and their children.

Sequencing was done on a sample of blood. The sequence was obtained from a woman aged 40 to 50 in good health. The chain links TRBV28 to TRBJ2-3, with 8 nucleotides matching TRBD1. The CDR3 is CASSSRDRNTMEAQYF. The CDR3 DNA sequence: TGTGCCAGCAGTTCCCGGGACAGGAATACGATGGAGGCGCAGTATTTT. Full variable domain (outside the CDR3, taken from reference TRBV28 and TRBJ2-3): DVKVTQSSRYLVKRTGEKVFLECVQDMDHENMFWYRQDPGLGLRLIYFSYDVKMKEKGDIPEGYSVSREKKERFSLILESASTNQTSMYLCASSSRDRNTMEAQYFGPGTRLTVL.